The next 16 T cell receptor beta chains were all read from a single sample in a study of T cells after yellow fever vaccination. Via MiXCR, TCRdb re-called the 5' RACE reads, giving one row per CDR3 protein. The profile shows approximately 300,000 distinct CDR3 sequences, 8.5% to 9% of them singletons. Sample: PBMCs, taken on the day of the first yellow fever vaccination. These receptors were obtained from a man aged 18 to 30 who received the YFV17D yellow fever vaccine.

The chain couples TRBV7-6 to TRBJ2-5, with 9 nucleotides matching TRBD1. This CDR3 has 16 amino acids. Germline V gene sequence: CDR1 SGHVS, CDR2 FNYEAQ. After removal of 1 base from V and 2 bases from J, the junction contained 5 bases not matched to a gene. The CDR3 region is CASSLGGTGSQETQYF. DNA for the CDR3: TGTGCCAGCAGCTTAGGAGGGACAGGGTCACAAGAGACCCAGTACTTC.

The chain combines TRBV7-9 with TRBJ2-4, with D possibly being TRBD1 (6 bases). The CDR3 is 16 amino acids. V lost 5 bases, J lost 3 bases, and 17 bases lay in between. Germline CDR1 reads SEHNR; CDR2 reads FQNEAQ (reference sequence). CDR3 sequence (DNA): TGTGCCAGCAGCATCCCCGGGGACACCATCAAAAACATTCAGTACTTC. Its protein is CASSIPGDTIKNIQYF.

V is TRBV18 and J is TRBJ1-1; D is ambiguous. The CDR3 loop spans 15 amino acids. From germline, CDR1 is KGHSH and CDR2 LQKENI. The V end lost 0 bases, the J end lost 1 base, and 9 bases lay between the germline ends. The CDR3 nucleotides are TGTGCCAGCTCACCACCGGTCTCCAGGAACACTGAAGCTTTCTTT. Its translation: CASSPPVSRNTEAFF.

This clonotype has a count of ten or more. The J gene is TRBJ1-5, the V gene TRBV5-1; tentatively, D is TRBD1 (6 bases). The V gene's germline CDR1 is SGHRS and CDR2 YFSETQ. The CDR3 has 16 residues. Trimming shortened V by 4 bases and J by 0 bases, and 14 bases separated the two germline ends. Written as DNA, the CDR3 is TGCGCCAGCAGCCCGGGGGCCGGCCCTAGCAATCAGCCCCAGCATTTT. It encodes CASSPGAGPSNQPQHF.

The chain recombines TRBV5-1 with TRBJ2-6, with 8 bases lining up with TRBD2. Unmatched junction bases numbered 7, after V lost 7 bases and J lost 4 bases. Germline V lookup: CDR1 SGHRS, CDR2 YFSETQ. This CDR3 is built from 15 residues. The CDR3 region is CASRGLVAGANVLTF. CDR3 sequence (DNA): TGCGCCAGCCGGGGACTAGTCGCCGGGGCCAACGTCCTGACTTTC.

This clonotype occurred many times. The chain recombines TRBV20-1 with TRBJ2-1, with TRBD2 matching over 10 bases. The germline CDR1 and CDR2 sequences are DFQATT and SNEGSKA (reference sequence). The CDR3 loop spans 15 amino acids. After removal of 4 bases from V and 4 bases from J, the junction contained 7 bases not matched to a gene. CDR3 residues: CSATFLAGEYNEQFF. CDR3 coding DNA: TGCAGTGCTACTTTTCTAGCGGGGGAATACAATGAGCAGTTCTTC.

This clonotype has at least ten counts. The V gene is TRBV2, the J gene TRBJ2-3, with TRBD2 matching 7 bases. Germline CDR1 reads SNHLY; CDR2 reads FYNNEI. Trimming removed 6 bases from V and 2 bases from J; junction bases left unmatched: 2. The CDR3 spans 13 residues. CDR3 in DNA: TGTGCCAGCAGCCGGGACTACACAGATACGCAGTATTTT. Protein sequence: CASSRDYTDTQYF.

The V call is TRBV4-2, the J call TRBJ1-2, with 12 bases matching TRBD1. The junction had 10 bases not matched to a gene; V was cut back by 3 bases and J by 8 bases. This CDR3 has 16 amino acids. Germline values: CDR1 LGHNA, CDR2 YNFKEQ. CDR3 sequence (DNA): TGTGCCAGCAGCCAGGCGGGACAGGGGGCCCGTGAGGGCTACACCTTC. It translates to CASSQAGQGAREGYTF.

This clonotype was observed many times. V and J are TRBV19 and TRBJ1-1; D is unresolved. Germline V gives CDR1 LNHDA, CDR2 SQIVND (reference sequence). V was cut by 9 bases and J by 9 bases, with 14 bases left in between. The CDR3 spans 11 residues. The CDR3 protein is CASNNWGKAFF. In DNA, the CDR3 is TGTGCCAGCAATAATTGGGGAAAAGCTTTCTTT.

The chain combines TRBV5-4 with TRBJ2-1; 13 positions match TRBD2. Looked up from germline, CDR1 is SGHNT and CDR2 is YYREEE (reference sequence). This CDR3 is 16 amino acids long. Trimming took 0 bases from V and 12 from J; bases not matched to a gene: 9. As DNA, the CDR3 is TGTGCCAGCAGCTTGGGCGGGACTAGCGGGGCTTCGGGGCAGTTCTTC. Protein: CASSLGGTSGASGQFF. Looking up the rest from reference TRBV5-4 and TRBJ2-1 gives the full variable domain: ETGVTQSPTHLIKTRGQQVTLRCSSQSGHNTVSWYQQALGQGPQFIFQYYREEENGRGNFPPRFSGLQFPNYSSELNVNALELDDSALYLCASSLGGTSGASGQFFGPGTRLTVL.

About this clonotype itself: The junction shows a germline mismatch at one end, possibly a read error. The chain carries TRBV7-7 and TRBJ2-5; D remains unclear. Germline V gene lookup returns CDR1 SSHAT and CDR2 FNYEAQ (reference sequence). The CDR3 contains 14 residues. The CDR3 loop is CASSFPQPQETQYF. The DNA of the CDR3 is TGTGCTAGCAGCTTTCCCCAGCCCCAAGAGACCCAGTACTTC.

V and J are TRBV15 and TRBJ2-1; 12 nucleotides match TRBD2. CDR3 size: 15 residues. The germline CDR1 and CDR2 sequences are LNHNV and YYDKDF (reference sequence). V shed 5 bases and J 5 bases; nucleotides not matched to a gene: 4. The DNA of the CDR3 is TGTGCCACCAGCCGACTAGCGGGGGCAGACAATGAGCAGTTCTTC. This codes for CATSRLAGADNEQFF.

The chain carries TRBV5-4 and TRBJ2-6; the D gene is possibly TRBD1 (5 bases). The CDR3 runs to 15 residues. Germline loops: CDR1 SGHNT, CDR2 YYREEE (reference sequence). V shed 4 bases and J shed 3 bases, with 11 bases lying between them. The CDR3 bases are TGTGCCAGCAGCGCCAGGGATTTTGGGGCCAACGTCCTGACTTTC. Translated, it gives CASSARDFGANVLTF.

In its sample, this clonotype was seen a few times. The V gene is TRBV15, the J gene TRBJ2-3; TRBD1 agrees at 9 bases. This CDR3 has 15 residues. With 2 bases clipped from V and 5 bases from J, the junction kept 5 bases outside the gene matches. Germline values: CDR1 LNHNV, CDR2 YYDKDF (reference sequence). The CDR3 DNA sequence: TGTGCCACCAGCAGATACAGGGGGCTTTTAGATACGCAGTATTTT. Residues: CATSRYRGLLDTQYF.

The table lists this clonotype with a few counts. This chain uses TRBV6-5 with TRBJ2-3; 13 nucleotides agree with TRBD2. J was trimmed by 15 bases and V by 2 bases; bases with no gene match: 8. Germline loops: CDR1 MNHEY, CDR2 SVGAGI. There are 14 residues in the CDR3. The CDR3 DNA is TGTGCCAGCAGTTACCGGGGACTAGCGGGGCGTAGATATTTT. Encoded protein: CASSYRGLAGRRYF.

This clonotype was observed at least ten times. The genes are TRBV29-1 and TRBJ2-7, with D perhaps TRBD2 (5 bases). This CDR3 is built from 16 residues. V was trimmed by 1 base and J by 3 bases, leaving 19 bases between them. CDR1 SQVTM and CDR2 ANQGSEA come from the germline V gene. The CDR3 bases are TGCAGCGTTGAAGGGTCAGACAATTCCCGGGACTACGAGCAGTACTTC. Amino acids: CSVEGSDNSRDYEQYF.